This T cell receptor (beta chain) emerged from a study of cytomegalovirus exposure and HLA in healthy donors. The overall study: In an earlier analysis, around 120 million unique TCR beta sequences were found from about 179 million T cells.

Primers included in the PCR were 60 Vbeta and 13 Jbeta primers. Clones were read by immunoSEQ multiplex PCR, and TCRdb kept only the in-frame ones, dropping some. This sample yields 180,000 or so clones, of which roughly 76% are seen a single time; roughly 4.9% belongs to the top ten. The germline V gene has CDR1 WNHNN and CDR2 SYGVQD (reference sequence). With V trimmed by 0 bases and J by 2 bases, 2 bases remained unmatched. This CDR3 has 16 residues. This TCR was sampled from a woman aged 18-30 years in good health and CMV-seropositive. The rearrangement uses TRBV10-1 and TRBJ2-1; 9 bases map to TRBD2. The source material was PBMCs. CDR3 in amino acids: CASSESVAGAYNEQFF. The DNA of the CDR3 is TGCGCCAGCAGTGAGTCGGTAGCGGGGGCCTACAATGAGCAGTTCTTC.